Described below is a single T cell receptor (beta chain) sequence and its context. The antigen is unknown. One end of the junction varies from germline; a read error may be responsible. The CDR3 extends over 18 amino acids. Germline CDR1 reads SNHLY; CDR2 reads FYNNEI. This entry belongs to a study of type 1 and type 2 diabetes patients. Study details: Donors were type 1 diabetes, type 2 diabetes, or nondiabetic controls. A total of about 19,000,000 paired-end reads came from the whole study.

Amplification started from genomic DNA. A primer set of 30 forward and 13 reverse primers amplified the CDR3. MiXCR, run by TCRdb on the multiplex PCR reads, gives a single entry per CDR3 protein. The table has fewer than 350,000 distinct CDR3 sequences, around 47% seen once; the top ten hold roughly 15%. General study findings and limits: V and J gene usage correlated at about 0.97 between type 2 diabetes and control samples.

Diabetic patients met standard criteria for type 1 or type 2 diabetes. Material for sequencing was peripheral blood mononuclear cells (PBMCs). The rearrangement uses TRBV2 and TRBJ2-3, with 9 bases aligning to TRBD2. The clonotype originates from a man in his late teens or twenties with type 2 diabetes. CDR3 sequence (DNA): TGTGCCAGCAACTACCATGCGCGGGGGGGCCCTCTGAAAGATACGCAGTGTTTT. Translation: CASNYHARGGPLKDTQCF.